This T cell receptor beta chain appears in the sequencing data of a study of blood T cell repertoires in COVID-19. Study at large: Sites in the United States, Italy and Spain provided acute and convalescent COVID-19 samples.

Methods used by the authors: Amplification with reference gene primers provided the estimates of nucleated cell counts. Some clones are missing from TCRdb's copy, which holds only in-frame ones; the method was immunoSEQ multiplex PCR. The V and J calls and clone size were taken over from that table, and D and trimming were inferred from the DNA. Of 150,000 to 200,000 clones listed, more than 65% are singletons. This clone appeared a single time. The sequence came from a human donor with acute or convalescent COVID-19. The donor label of this sample is uncertain. The sequenced sample consisted of peripheral blood.

The CDR3 DNA follows: TGTGCCAGTAGTATAATGGGAGACACCGGGGAGCTGTTTTTT. It translates to CASSIMGDTGELFF. V gene TRBV19 combines with J gene TRBJ2-2; perhaps TRBD2 as D (5 bases). The CDR3 has 14 residues. Trimming cost V 2 bases and J 3 bases, with 7 bases left between them. Germline V gene lookup returns CDR1 LNHDA and CDR2 SQIVND (reference sequence).